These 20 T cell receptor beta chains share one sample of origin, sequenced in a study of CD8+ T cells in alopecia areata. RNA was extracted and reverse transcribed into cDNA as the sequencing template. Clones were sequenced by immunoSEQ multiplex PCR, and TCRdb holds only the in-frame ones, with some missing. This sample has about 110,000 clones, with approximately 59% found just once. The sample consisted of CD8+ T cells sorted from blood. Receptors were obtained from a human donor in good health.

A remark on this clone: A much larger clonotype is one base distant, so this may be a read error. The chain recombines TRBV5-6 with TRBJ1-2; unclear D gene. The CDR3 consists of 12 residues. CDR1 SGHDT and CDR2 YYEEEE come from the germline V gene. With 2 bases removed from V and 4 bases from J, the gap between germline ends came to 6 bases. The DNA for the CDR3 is TGTGCCAGCAGCTTAGGTCTCTATGGCTACACCTTC. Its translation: CASSLGLYGYTF.

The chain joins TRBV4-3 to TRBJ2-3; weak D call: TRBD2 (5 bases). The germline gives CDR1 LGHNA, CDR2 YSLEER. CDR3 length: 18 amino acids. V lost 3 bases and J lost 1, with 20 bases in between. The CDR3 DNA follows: TGCGCCAGCAGCCAGAACGTTCTACTAGGTCTAGGCACAGATACGCAGTATTTT. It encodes CASSQNVLLGLGTDTQYF.

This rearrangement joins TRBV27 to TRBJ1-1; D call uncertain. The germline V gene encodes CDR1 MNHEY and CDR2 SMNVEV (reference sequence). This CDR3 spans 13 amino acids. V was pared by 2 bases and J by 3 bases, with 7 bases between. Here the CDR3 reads CASSLSGYTEAFF. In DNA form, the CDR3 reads TGTGCCAGCAGTTTAAGCGGTTACACTGAAGCTTTCTTT.

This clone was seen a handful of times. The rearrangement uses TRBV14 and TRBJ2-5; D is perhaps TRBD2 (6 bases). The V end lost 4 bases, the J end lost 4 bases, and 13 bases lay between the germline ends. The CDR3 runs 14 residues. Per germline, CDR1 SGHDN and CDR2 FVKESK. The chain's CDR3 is CASSPLGGGETQYF. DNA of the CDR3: TGTGCCAGCAGCCCCCTGGGAGGAGGAGAGACCCAGTACTTC.

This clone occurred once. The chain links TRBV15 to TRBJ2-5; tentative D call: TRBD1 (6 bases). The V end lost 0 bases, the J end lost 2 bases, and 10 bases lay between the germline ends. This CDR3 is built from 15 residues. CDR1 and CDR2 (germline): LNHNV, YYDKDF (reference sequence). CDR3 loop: CATSRDGQSQETQYF. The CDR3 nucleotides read TGTGCCACCAGCAGAGACGGACAGAGTCAAGAGACCCAGTACTTC.

The CDR3 DNA sequence: TGCAGCGCCGACAGGGACTTTTACCATGGCTACACCTTC. Residues: CSADRDFYHGYTF. V usage is TRBV29-1 and J usage is TRBJ1-2, with 7 positions matching TRBD1. Unmatched junction bases numbered 11, after V lost 7 bases and J lost 6 bases. The CDR3 extends over 13 amino acids. CDR1 SQVTM and CDR2 ANQGSEA come from the germline V gene.

CDR3 coding DNA: TGTGCCAGCAGCCGCGGGACAGGCTACGAGCAGTACTTC. It specifies CASSRGTGYEQYF. The chain has TRBV5-4 and TRBJ2-7; TRBD1 matches 8 bases. The germline V gene encodes CDR1 SGHNT and CDR2 YYREEE (reference sequence). The CDR3 totals 13 residues. With 4 bases clipped from V and 3 bases from J, the junction kept 3 bases outside the gene matches.

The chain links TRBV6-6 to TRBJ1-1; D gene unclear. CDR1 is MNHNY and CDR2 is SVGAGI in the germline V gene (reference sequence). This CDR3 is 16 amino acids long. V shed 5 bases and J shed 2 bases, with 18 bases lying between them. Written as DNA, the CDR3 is TGTGCCAGCAGTCCCGAGGACTTACGATATAACACTGAAGCTTTCTTT. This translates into CASSPEDLRYNTEAFF.

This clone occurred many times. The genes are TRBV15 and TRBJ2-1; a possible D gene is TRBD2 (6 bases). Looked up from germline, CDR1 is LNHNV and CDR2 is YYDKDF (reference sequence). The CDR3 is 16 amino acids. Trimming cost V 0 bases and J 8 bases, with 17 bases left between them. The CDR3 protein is CATSRDPGGASDEQFF. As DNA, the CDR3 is TGTGCCACCAGCAGAGATCCTGGCGGGGCCTCCGATGAGCAGTTCTTC.

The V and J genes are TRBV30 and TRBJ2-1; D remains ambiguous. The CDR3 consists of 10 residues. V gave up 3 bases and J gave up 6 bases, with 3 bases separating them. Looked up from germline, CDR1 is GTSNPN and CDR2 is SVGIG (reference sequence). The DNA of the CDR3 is TGTGCCTGGAGCATCAATGAGCAGTTCTTC. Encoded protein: CAWSINEQFF.

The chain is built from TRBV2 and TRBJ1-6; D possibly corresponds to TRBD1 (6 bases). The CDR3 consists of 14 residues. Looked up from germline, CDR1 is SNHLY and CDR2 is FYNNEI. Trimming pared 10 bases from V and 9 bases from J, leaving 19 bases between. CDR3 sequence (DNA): TGTGCCATACCGACCGGGGGGGCTAGTTCACCCCTCCACTTT. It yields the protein CAIPTGGASSPLHF.

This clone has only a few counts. CDR3 region: CSYPTGVSYNEQFF. For the CDR3, the DNA is TGCAGCTACCCGACAGGGGTCTCCTACAATGAGCAGTTCTTC. This sequence joins TRBV29-1 and TRBJ2-1; 8 bases fit TRBD1. Germline V gene data show CDR1 as SQVTM and CDR2 as ANQGSEA. The CDR3 is 14 amino acids. V gave up 8 bases and J gave up 0 bases; unmatched junction bases: 6.

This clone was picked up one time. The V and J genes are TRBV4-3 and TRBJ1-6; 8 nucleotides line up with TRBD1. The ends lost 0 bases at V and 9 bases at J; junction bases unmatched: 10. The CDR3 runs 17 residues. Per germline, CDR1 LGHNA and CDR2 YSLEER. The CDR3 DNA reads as TGCGCCAGCAGCCAAGAGATTCCGGGACAGGTTTTTTCACCCCTCCACTTT. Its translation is CASSQEIPGQVFSPLHF.

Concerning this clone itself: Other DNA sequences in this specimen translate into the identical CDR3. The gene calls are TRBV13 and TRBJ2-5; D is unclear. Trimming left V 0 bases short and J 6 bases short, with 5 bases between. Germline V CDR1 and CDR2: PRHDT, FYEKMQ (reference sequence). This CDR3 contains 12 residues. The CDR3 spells CASSLGRQTQYF. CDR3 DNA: TGTGCCAGCAGCTTAGGGAGACAGACCCAGTACTTC.

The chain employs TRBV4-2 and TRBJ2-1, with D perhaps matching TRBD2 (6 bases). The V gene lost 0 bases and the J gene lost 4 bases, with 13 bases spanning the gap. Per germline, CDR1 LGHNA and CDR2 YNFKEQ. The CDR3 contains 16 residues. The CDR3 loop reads CASSQDSGGIYNEQFF. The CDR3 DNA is TGTGCCAGCAGCCAAGATAGCGGAGGAATTTACAATGAGCAGTTCTTC.

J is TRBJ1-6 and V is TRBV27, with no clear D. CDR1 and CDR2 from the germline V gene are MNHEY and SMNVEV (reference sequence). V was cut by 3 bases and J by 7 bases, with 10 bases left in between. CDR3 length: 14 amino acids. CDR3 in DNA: TGTGCCAGCAGTTTCCTCCCACGAAATTCACCCCTCCACTTT. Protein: CASSFLPRNSPLHF.

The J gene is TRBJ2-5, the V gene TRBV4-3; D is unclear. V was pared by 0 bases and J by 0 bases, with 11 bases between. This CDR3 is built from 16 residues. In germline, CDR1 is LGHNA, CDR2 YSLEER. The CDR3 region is CASSQDLRHYQETQYF. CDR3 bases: TGCGCCAGCAGCCAAGATTTGAGACACTACCAAGAGACCCAGTACTTC.

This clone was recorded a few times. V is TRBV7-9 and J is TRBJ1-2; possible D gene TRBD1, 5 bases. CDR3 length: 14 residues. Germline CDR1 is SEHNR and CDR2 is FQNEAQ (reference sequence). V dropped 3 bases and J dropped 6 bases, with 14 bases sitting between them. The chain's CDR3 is CASSFGDPRHGYTF. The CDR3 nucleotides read TGTGCCAGCAGCTTTGGGGACCCTCGACATGGCTACACCTTC.

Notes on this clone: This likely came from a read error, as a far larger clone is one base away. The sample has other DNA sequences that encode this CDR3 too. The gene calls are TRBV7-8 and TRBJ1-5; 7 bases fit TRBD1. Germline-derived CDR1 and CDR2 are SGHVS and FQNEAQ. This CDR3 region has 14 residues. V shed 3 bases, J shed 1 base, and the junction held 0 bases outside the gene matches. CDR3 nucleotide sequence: TGTGCCAGCAGCTTGGGACAGAGCAATCAGCCCCAGCATTTT. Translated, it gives CASSLGQSNQPQHF. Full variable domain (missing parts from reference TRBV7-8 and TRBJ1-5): GAGVSQSPRYKVAKRGQDVALRCDPISGHVSLFWYQQALGQGPEFLTYFQNEAQLDKSGLPSDRFFAERPEGSVSTLKIQRTQQEDSAVYLCASSLGQSNQPQHFGDGTRLSIL.

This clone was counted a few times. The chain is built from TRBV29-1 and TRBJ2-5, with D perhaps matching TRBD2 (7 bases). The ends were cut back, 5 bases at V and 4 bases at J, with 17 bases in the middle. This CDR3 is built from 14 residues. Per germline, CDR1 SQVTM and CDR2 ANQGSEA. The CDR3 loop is CSVRVPRGAETQYF. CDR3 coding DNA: TGCAGCGTTAGGGTCCCTCGGGGGGCAGAGACCCAGTACTTC.